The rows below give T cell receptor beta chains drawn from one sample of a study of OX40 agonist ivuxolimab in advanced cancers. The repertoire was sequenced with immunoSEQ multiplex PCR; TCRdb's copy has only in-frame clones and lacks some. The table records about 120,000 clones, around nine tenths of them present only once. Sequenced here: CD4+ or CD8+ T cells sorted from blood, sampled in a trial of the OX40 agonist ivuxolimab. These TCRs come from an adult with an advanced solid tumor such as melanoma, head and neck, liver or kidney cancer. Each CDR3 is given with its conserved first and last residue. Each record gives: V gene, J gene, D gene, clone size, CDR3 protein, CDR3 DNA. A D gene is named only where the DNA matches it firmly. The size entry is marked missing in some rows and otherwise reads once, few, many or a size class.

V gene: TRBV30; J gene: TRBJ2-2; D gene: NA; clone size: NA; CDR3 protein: CAWRQGAGELFF; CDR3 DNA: TGTGCCTGGAGACAAGGGGCCGGGGAGCTGTTTTTT
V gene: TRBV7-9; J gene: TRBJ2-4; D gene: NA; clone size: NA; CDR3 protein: CASSPRALAKNIQYF; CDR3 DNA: TGTGCCAGCAGCCCTCGGGCCCTAGCCAAAAACATTCAGTACTTC
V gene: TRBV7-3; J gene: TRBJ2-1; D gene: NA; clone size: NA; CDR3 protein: CASSDGTYNEQFF; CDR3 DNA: TGTGCCAGCAGCGACGGGACTTACAATGAGCAGTTCTTC
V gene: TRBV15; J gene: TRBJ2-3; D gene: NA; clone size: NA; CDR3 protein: CATSRGLHTDTQYF; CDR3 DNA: TGTGCCACCAGCAGAGGGCTCCACACAGATACGCAGTATTTT
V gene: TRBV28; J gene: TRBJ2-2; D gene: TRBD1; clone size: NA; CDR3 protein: CASSRDRVGTGELFF; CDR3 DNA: TGTGCCAGCAGCCGGGACAGGGTTGGCACCGGGGAGCTGTTTTTT
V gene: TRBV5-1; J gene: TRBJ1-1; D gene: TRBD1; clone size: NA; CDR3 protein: CASSLQGAVNTEAFF; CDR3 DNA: TGCGCCAGCAGCCTCCAGGGGGCGGTGAACACTGAAGCTTTCTTT
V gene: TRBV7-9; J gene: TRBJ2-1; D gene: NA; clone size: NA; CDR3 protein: CASSIKSSYNEQFF; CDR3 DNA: TGTGCCAGCAGCATCAAAAGCTCCTACAATGAGCAGTTCTTC
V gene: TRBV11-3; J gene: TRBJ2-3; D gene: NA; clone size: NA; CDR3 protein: CASSLGSREQYF; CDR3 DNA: TGTGCCAGCAGCCTCGGGTCAAGGGAGCAGTATTTT
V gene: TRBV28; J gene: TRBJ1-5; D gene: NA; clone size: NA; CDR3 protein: CAIKGRQAESQHF; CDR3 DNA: TGTGCCATCAAGGGGAGGCAGGCCGAGTCCCAGCATTTT
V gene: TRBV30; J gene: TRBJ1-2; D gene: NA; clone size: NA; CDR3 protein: CAWSGGYGYTF; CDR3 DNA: TGTGCCTGGAGTGGGGGCTATGGCTACACCTTC
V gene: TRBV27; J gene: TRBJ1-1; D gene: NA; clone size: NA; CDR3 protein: CASSATTTVNTEAFF; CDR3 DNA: TGTGCCAGCAGTGCCACTACGACAGTGAACACTGAAGCTTTCTTT
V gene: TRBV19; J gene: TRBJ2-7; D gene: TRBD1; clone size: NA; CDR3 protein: CASRDRDRASYEQYF; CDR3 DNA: TGTGCCAGTAGAGATCGGGACAGGGCCTCCTACGAGCAGTACTTC
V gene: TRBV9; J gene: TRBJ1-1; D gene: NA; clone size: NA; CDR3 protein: CASSPKAGQMTEAFF; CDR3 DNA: TGTGCCAGCAGTCCAAAGGCCGGCCAGATGACTGAAGCTTTCTTT
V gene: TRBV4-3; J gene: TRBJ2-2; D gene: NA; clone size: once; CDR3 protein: CASSQDKNTGELFF; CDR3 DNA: TGCGCCAGCAGCCAAGATAAGAACACCGGGGAGCTGTTTTTT
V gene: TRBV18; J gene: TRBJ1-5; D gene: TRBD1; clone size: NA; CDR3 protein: CASSPGTGGGSNQPQHF; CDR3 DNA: TGTGCCAGCTCACCCGGGACAGGGGGAGGGAGCAATCAGCCCCAGCATTTT
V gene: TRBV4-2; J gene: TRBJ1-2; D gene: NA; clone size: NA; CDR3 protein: CASSQARTVQAYGYTF; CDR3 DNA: TGTGCCAGCAGCCAAGCACGGACAGTCCAAGCCTATGGCTACACCTTC
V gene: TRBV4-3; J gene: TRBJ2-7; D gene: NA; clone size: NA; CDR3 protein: CASSQDLGSYEQYF; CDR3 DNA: TGCGCCAGCAGCCAAGATTTGGGGTCCTACGAGCAGTACTTC
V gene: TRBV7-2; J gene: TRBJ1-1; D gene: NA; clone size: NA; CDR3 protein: CASSGGVNTEAFF; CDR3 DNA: TGTGCCAGCAGCGGGGGGGTGAACACTGAAGCTTTCTTT
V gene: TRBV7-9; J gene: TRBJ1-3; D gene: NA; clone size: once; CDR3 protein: CASSLALQAGNTIYF; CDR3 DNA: TGTGCCAGCAGCTTAGCGCTCCAGGCTGGAAACACCATATATTTT
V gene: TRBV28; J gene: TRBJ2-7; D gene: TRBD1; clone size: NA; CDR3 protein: CASSPPGTGVDEQYF; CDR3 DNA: TGTGCCAGCAGTCCTCCCGGGACAGGGGTTGACGAGCAGTACTTC
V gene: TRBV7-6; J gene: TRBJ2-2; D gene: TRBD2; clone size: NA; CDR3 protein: CASSPGTSGTGELFF; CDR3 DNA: TGTGCCAGCAGCCCCGGGACTAGCGGCACCGGGGAGCTGTTTTTT
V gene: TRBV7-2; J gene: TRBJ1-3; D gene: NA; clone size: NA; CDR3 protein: CASSLARNTIYF; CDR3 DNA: TGTGCCAGCAGCTTAGCTCGAAACACCATATATTTT
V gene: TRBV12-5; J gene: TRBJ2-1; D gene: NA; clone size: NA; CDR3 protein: CASGLGNNEQFF; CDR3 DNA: TGTGCTAGTGGTTTGGGAAACAATGAGCAGTTCTTC
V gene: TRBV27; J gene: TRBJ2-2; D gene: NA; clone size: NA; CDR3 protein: CASSQFGQVYTGELFF; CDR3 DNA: TGTGCCAGCAGTCAATTCGGCCAGGTGTACACCGGGGAGCTGTTTTTT
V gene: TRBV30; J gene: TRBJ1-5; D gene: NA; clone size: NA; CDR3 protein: CAWSQGNNQPQHF; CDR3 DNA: TGTGCCTGGAGCCAGGGAAACAATCAGCCCCAGCATTTT
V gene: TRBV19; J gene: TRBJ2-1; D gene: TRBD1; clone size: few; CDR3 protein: CASSLQGQGADEQFF; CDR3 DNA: TGTGCCAGTAGCCTCCAGGGACAGGGGGCTGATGAGCAGTTCTTC
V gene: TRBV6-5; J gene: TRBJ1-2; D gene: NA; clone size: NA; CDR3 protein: CASRLPAGGGYTF; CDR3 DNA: TGTGCCAGCAGACTACCTGCGGGCGGGGGCTACACCTTC
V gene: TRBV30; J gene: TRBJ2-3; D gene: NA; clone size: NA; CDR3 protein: CAWGYMVDTQYF; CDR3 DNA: TGTGCCTGGGGTTACATGGTGGATACGCAGTATTTT
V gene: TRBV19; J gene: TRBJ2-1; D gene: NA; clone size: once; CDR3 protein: CASRRRALFYNEQFF; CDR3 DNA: TGTGCCAGCCGCCGGCGAGCGCTTTTCTACAATGAGCAGTTCTTC
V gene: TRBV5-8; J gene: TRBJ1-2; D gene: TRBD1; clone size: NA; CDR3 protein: CASSSWGQGYGYTF; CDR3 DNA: TGTGCCAGCAGCTCATGGGGACAGGGGTATGGCTACACCTTC